This TCR beta chain was profiled in a study of shared clonotypes between healthy human individuals. Regarding the study as a whole: Specimens sampled were limited to blood, with tissue repertoires likely differing.

Using immunoSEQ multiplex PCR, the repertoire was profiled, and TCRdb retains in-frame clones only, with some absent. The table lists 2 million to 2.5 million clones, approximately 93% of them singletons, with 0.39% in the top ten. Points on this clone: Its antigen is currently unknown.

This CDR3 contains 14 residues. Germline V gene data show CDR1 as MNHNS and CDR2 as SASEGT. The V end lost 8 bases, the J end lost 2 bases, and 15 bases lay between the germline ends. Splitting of CD4+ cells produced CD45RA+ naive and CD45RA-negative memory subsets. This rearrangement joins TRBV6-1 to TRBJ1-2, with D maybe TRBD1 (5 bases). This TCR came from a young man in good health. Some clones in this sample may be carry-over from other donors' samples. The sample was naive CD4+ T cells from PBMCs. The subset was: CD45RA+ positively selected. In nucleotides, the CDR3 is TGTGCCAGCGTACAATCAGGGATCAACTATGGCTACACCTTC. It is translated as CASVQSGINYGYTF.